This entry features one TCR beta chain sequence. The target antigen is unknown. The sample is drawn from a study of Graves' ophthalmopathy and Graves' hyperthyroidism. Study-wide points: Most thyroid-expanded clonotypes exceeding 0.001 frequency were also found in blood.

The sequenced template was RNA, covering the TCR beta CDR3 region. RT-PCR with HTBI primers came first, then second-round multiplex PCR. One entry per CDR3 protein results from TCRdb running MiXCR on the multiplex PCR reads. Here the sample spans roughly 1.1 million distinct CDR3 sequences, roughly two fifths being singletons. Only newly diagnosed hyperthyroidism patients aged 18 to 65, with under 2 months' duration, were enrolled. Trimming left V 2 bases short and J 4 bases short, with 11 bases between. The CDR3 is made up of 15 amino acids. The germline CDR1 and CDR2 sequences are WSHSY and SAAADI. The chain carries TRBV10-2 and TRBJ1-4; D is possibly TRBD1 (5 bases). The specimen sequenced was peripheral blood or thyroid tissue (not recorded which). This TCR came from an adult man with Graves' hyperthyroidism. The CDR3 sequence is CASSERGGVNEKLFF. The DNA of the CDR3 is TGCGCCAGCAGTGAGAGGGGAGGAGTTAATGAAAAACTGTTTTTT.